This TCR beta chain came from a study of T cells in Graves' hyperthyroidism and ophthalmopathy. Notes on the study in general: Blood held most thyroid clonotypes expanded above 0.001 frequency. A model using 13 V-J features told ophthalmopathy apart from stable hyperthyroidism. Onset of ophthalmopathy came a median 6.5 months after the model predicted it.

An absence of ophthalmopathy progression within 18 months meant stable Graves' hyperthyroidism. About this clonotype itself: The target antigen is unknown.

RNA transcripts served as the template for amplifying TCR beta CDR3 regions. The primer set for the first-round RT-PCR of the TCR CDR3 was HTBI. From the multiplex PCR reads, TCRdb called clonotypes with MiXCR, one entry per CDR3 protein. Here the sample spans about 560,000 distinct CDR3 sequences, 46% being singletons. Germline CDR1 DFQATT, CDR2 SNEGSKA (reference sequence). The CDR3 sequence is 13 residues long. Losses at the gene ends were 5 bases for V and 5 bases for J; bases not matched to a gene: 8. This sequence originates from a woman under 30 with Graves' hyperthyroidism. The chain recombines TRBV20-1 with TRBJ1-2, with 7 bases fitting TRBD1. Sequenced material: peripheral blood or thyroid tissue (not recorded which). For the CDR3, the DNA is TGCAGTGCTCAAATCCGGGACAGTTATGGCTACACCTTC. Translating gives CSAQIRDSYGYTF.